The 16 T cell receptor beta chains given below trace back to one sample, sequenced in a study of cytomegalovirus exposure and HLA in healthy donors. The PCR was carried out with 60 Vbeta primers and 13 Jbeta primers. Profiled with immunoSEQ multiplex PCR; TCRdb holds only in-frame clones, not every one. The table has roughly 160,000 clones, approximately 81% seen once. What was sequenced was PBMCs. These receptors came from a man younger than 40 in good health and CMV-seronegative.

The CDR3 nucleotides read TGTGCCAGCAGCTTAGGTGCAGGCCTGAGTGTAACCGGGGAGCTGTTTTTT. Translated: CASSLGAGLSVTGELFF. The genes are TRBV7-6 and TRBJ2-2, with D unresolved. This CDR3 contains 17 residues. From germline, CDR1 is SGHVS and CDR2 FNYEAQ. The V gene lost 1 base and the J gene lost 5 bases, with 17 bases spanning the gap.

This sequence joins TRBV28 and TRBJ2-6; 13 bases align to TRBD2. V shed 5 bases, J shed 3 bases, and the junction held 10 bases outside the gene matches. The CDR3 is 19 amino acids. CDR1 and CDR2 (germline): MDHEN, SYDVKM. The CDR3 spells CASSPRGLAGILGANVLTF. The CDR3 coding sequence is TGTGCCAGCAGTCCCCGGGGACTAGCGGGGATTCTTGGGGCCAACGTCCTGACTTTC.

V and J are TRBV28 and TRBJ2-7, with D possibly being TRBD2 (7 bases). Germline lookup yields CDR1 MDHEN and CDR2 SYDVKM. The CDR3 is made up of 13 amino acids. V gave up 11 bases and J gave up 2 bases, with 16 bases separating them. The CDR3 is CASNGGATYEQYF. CDR3 sequence (DNA): TGTGCCTCTAATGGGGGGGCCACCTACGAGCAGTACTTC.

The rearrangement joins TRBV11-3 to TRBJ2-7; D possibly corresponds to TRBD2 (5 bases). Germline loops: CDR1 SGHNT, CDR2 YENEEA. The CDR3 spans 12 residues. V was pared by 3 bases and J by 6 bases, with 9 bases between. CDR3 nucleotides: TGTGCCAGCAGCTTGGTCACTAGCGAGCAGTACTTC. It specifies CASSLVTSEQYF.

J is TRBJ2-5 and V is TRBV2, with TRBD2 as a possible D gene (5 bases). The germline V gene has CDR1 SNHLY and CDR2 FYNNEI. V was pared by 4 bases and J by 4 bases, with 10 bases between. The CDR3 consists of 13 residues. The CDR3 loop reads CASSGETVETQYF. DNA for the CDR3: TGTGCCAGCAGTGGGGAGACTGTAGAGACCCAGTACTTC.

This clone showed up just once. The chain has TRBV7-7 and TRBJ1-5; D gene uncertain. CDR1 and CDR2 from the germline V gene are SSHAT and FNYEAQ (reference sequence). The CDR3 is 10 amino acids. CDR3 residues: CASQNQPQHF. The CDR3 nucleotides read TGTGCTAGCCAGAATCAGCCCCAGCATTTT.

This clone was recorded only once. The DNA for the CDR3 is TGTGCCAGCAGGGGGGAGGGAACCCGCAATCAGCCCCAGCATTTT. It encodes CASRGEGTRNQPQHF. The rearrangement joins TRBV2 to TRBJ1-5, with D possibly matching TRBD1 (5 bases). V shed 6 bases and J shed 2 bases, with 14 bases lying between them. There are 15 residues in the CDR3. CDR1 is SNHLY, CDR2 FYNNEI, per germline. The complete variable domain, with remaining parts taken from reference TRBV2 and TRBJ1-5, reads EPEVTQTPSHQVTQMGQEVILRCVPISNHLYFYWYRQILGQKVEFLVSFYNNEISEKSEIFDDQFSVERPDGSNFTLKIRSTKLEDSAMYFCASRGEGTRNQPQHFGDGTRLSIL.

Only a few counts were recorded for this clone. The chain employs TRBV30 and TRBJ1-4, with TRBD1 as a possible D gene (6 bases). Germline CDR1 is GTSNPN and CDR2 is SVGIG (reference sequence). The CDR3 extends over 16 amino acids. Trimming took off 8 bases at V and 5 bases at J, with 24 bases between the two ends. CDR3 sequence: CAPRGGWPLRNEKLFF. In DNA form, the CDR3 reads TGTGCCCCCAGGGGAGGGTGGCCGTTGCGAAATGAAAAACTGTTTTTT.

The rearrangement links TRBV6-1 to TRBJ2-2, with TRBD1 identical over 7 bases. Trimming took 7 bases from V and 6 from J; bases not matched to a gene: 8. This CDR3 contains 14 residues. Germline assignment: CDR1 MNHNS and CDR2 SASEGT. This chain's CDR3 is CASTRRGPSGELFF. The DNA for the CDR3 is TGTGCCAGCACCCGAAGGGGGCCTTCCGGGGAGCTGTTTTTT.

V is TRBV15 and J is TRBJ2-5; 7 bases agree with TRBD2. The CDR3 consists of 16 residues. Germline V lookup: CDR1 LNHNV, CDR2 YYDKDF (reference sequence). V shed 1 base and J 2 bases; nucleotides not matched to a gene: 7. CDR3 nucleotides: TGTGCCACCAGCAGAGGAAGCGGGGTAATTCAAGAGACCCAGTACTTC. It yields the protein CATSRGSGVIQETQYF. The entire variable domain, with the rest obtained from reference TRBV15 and TRBJ2-5, is as follows: DAMVIQNPRYQVTQFGKPVTLSCSQTLNHNVMYWYQQKSSQAPKLLFHYYDKDFNNEADTPDNFQSRRPNTSFCFLDIRSPGLGDTAMYLCATSRGSGVIQETQYFGPGTRLLVL.

This chain connects TRBV7-8 to TRBJ2-7; D gene ambiguous. Looked up from germline, CDR1 is SGHVS and CDR2 is FQNEAQ. The CDR3 loop spans 14 amino acids. V lost 1 base, J lost 3 bases, and 10 bases lay in between. The CDR3 DNA reads TGTGCCAGCAGCTTAGGGCTGGTTGACTACGAGCAGTACTTC. Translation gives CASSLGLVDYEQYF. Filled out from reference TRBV7-8 and TRBJ2-7, the complete variable domain reads GAGVSQSPRYKVAKRGQDVALRCDPISGHVSLFWYQQALGQGPEFLTYFQNEAQLDKSGLPSDRFFAERPEGSVSTLKIQRTQQEDSAVYLCASSLGLVDYEQYFGPGTRLTVT.

The chain has TRBV4-3 and TRBJ2-2; the match to TRBD2 covers 9 bases. Trimming cost V 1 base and J 4 bases; bases outside gene matches: 16. The CDR3 is 20 amino acids. Germline CDR1 and CDR2: LGHNA and YSLEER. The CDR3 spells CASSQGAVRGLALITGELFF. CDR3 nucleotide sequence: TGCGCCAGCAGCCAAGGGGCTGTACGGGGACTAGCCTTGATCACCGGGGAGCTGTTTTTT.

The chain couples TRBV19 to TRBJ2-1, with TRBD2 identical over 11 bases. Trimming took 4 bases from V and 6 from J; bases not matched to a gene: 8. The CDR3 is 16 residues long. Germline CDR1 LNHDA, CDR2 SQIVND (reference sequence). The CDR3 DNA reads as TGTGCCAGTAGTACTCCACTAGCGGGAGTAATCAATGAGCAGTTCTTC. Translated, it gives CASSTPLAGVINEQFF.

The J gene is TRBJ2-7, the V gene TRBV7-2; maybe TRBD1 (5 bases). This CDR3 spans 14 amino acids. Trimming pared 3 bases from V and 2 bases from J, leaving 11 bases between. Germline assignment: CDR1 SGHTA and CDR2 FQGNSA. The CDR3, as DNA: TGTGCCAGCAGCTTTCAGGGTTCCACCTACGAGCAGTACTTC. Translating it yields CASSFQGSTYEQYF.

The rearrangement links TRBV6-1 to TRBJ1-5; D perhaps matches TRBD1 (5 bases). V gave up 1 base and J gave up 7 bases, with 11 bases separating them. Per the germline V gene, CDR1 is MNHNS and CDR2 is SASEGT. The CDR3 length is 14 residues. The DNA for the CDR3 is TGTGCCAGCAGTGAAGTCCAGGGTGGGCAGCCCCAGCATTTT. Translation: CASSEVQGGQPQHF.

The V gene is TRBV11-3, the J gene TRBJ2-5; D gene unclear. Germline CDR1 and CDR2: SGHNT and YENEEA. Deletions cut 3 bases from V and 5 bases from J, with 13 bases between. This CDR3 contains 14 residues. The CDR3 DNA sequence: TGTGCCAGCAGCTTTTTGTCCTCTTTGGAGACCCAGTACTTC. It codes for CASSFLSSLETQYF.